What follows are 26 T cell receptor beta chains derived from one specimen sequenced in a study of blood T cells in healthy people across ages. The use of a sample-barcoded 5' primer and a J-beta primer mix characterized a second PCR of roughly 6 to 11 cycles. Via MiXCR, TCRdb re-called the 5' RACE reads, giving one row per CDR3 protein. The table records approximately 830,000 distinct CDR3 sequences, under 80% of them present only once. The sample comprised blood. The receptors here all came from a young man in good health.

The rearrangement uses TRBV6-5 and TRBJ2-3; 14 nucleotides align to TRBD2. From germline, CDR1 is MNHEY and CDR2 SVGAGI. The V segment lost 0 bases and the J segment 1 base; nucleotides outside the gene matches: 0. There are 17 residues in the CDR3. CDR3: CASSYSGLAGGTDTQYF. CDR3 DNA sequence: TGTGCCAGCAGTTACTCGGGACTAGCGGGGGGCACAGATACGCAGTATTTT.

This rearrangement joins TRBV25-1 to TRBJ2-3; 9 positions agree with TRBD2. V gave up 4 bases and J gave up 4 bases; unmatched junction bases: 9. Germline assignment: CDR1 MGHDK and CDR2 SYGVNS. The CDR3 is 16 amino acids. The CDR3 sequence is CASSAGTSLQSDTQYF. In DNA form, the CDR3 reads TGTGCCAGCAGTGCCGGGACTAGCCTCCAATCAGATACGCAGTATTTT. The full variable domain, its missing parts supplied by reference TRBV25-1 and TRBJ2-3, is EADIYQTPRYLVIGTGKKITLECSQTMGHDKMYWYQQDPGMELHLIHYSYGVNSTEKGDLSSESTVSRIRTEHFPLTLESARPSHTSQYLCASSAGTSLQSDTQYFGPGTRLTVL.

This clonotype was detected a few times. V and J are TRBV7-2 and TRBJ2-7, with 8 positions matching TRBD1. The CDR3 runs 14 residues. Germline CDR1 is SGHTA and CDR2 is FQGNSA. J gave up 2 bases and V 3 bases, and 3 bases lay outside the gene matches. The CDR3 reads CASSFGDRPYEQYF. In DNA, the CDR3 is TGTGCCAGCAGCTTCGGGGACAGGCCCTACGAGCAGTACTTC. Looking up the rest from reference TRBV7-2 and TRBJ2-7 gives the full variable domain: GAGVSQSPSNKVTEKGKDVELRCDPISGHTALYWYRQSLGQGLEFLIYFQGNSAPDKSGLPSDRFSAERTGGSVSTLTIQRTQQEDSAVYLCASSFGDRPYEQYFGPGTRLTVT.

The rearrangement links TRBV11-2 to TRBJ2-5; TRBD2 matches 9 bases. Germline loops: CDR1 SGHAT, CDR2 FQNNGV. The CDR3 loop spans 17 amino acids. Germline trimming cut 1 base from V and 5 bases from J; bases unmatched to any gene: 11. Here the CDR3 DNA reads TGTGCCAGCAGCTTAGGACTAGCGGCGTACCCCGGGGAGACCCAGTACTTC. Amino acid sequence: CASSLGLAAYPGETQYF.

This clonotype has only a few counts. CDR3 DNA: TGTGCCAGCAGCTCCCGGAGGGTGGGTAGCCTCGGGGAGACCCAGTACTTC. Its translation is CASSSRRVGSLGETQYF. The V call is TRBV7-2, the J call TRBJ2-5; D is possibly TRBD2 (6 bases). In germline, CDR1 is SGHTA, CDR2 FQGNSA. V dropped 4 bases and J dropped 5 bases, with 23 bases sitting between them. The CDR3 sequence is 17 residues long.

The V gene is TRBV29-1, the J gene TRBJ2-7; D is unresolved. The germline V gene encodes CDR1 SQVTM and CDR2 ANQGSEA. The CDR3 covers 12 residues. V was clipped by 4 bases and J by 1 base, with 8 bases between them. Written as DNA, the CDR3 is TGCAGCGTTGCCCAGGTTTCCTACGAGCAGTACTTC. This sequence encodes CSVAQVSYEQYF.

The chain links TRBV29-1 to TRBJ1-1; 7 positions agree with TRBD1. From germline, CDR1 is SQVTM and CDR2 ANQGSEA. The trim removed 4 bases at V and 4 bases at J, leaving 9 bases unmatched. The CDR3 spans 14 residues. CDR3: CSVGKGARPTEAFF. As DNA, the CDR3 is TGCAGCGTTGGGAAGGGGGCGCGGCCCACTGAAGCTTTCTTT.

This chain uses TRBV2 with TRBJ1-5; D not resolved. Germline CDR1 and CDR2: SNHLY and FYNNEI. The ends were cut back, 6 bases at V and 1 base at J, with 7 bases in the middle. The CDR3 extends over 13 amino acids. The CDR3 nucleotides are TGTGCCAGCAGCCCCTCCAGCAATCAGCCCCAGCATTTT. It codes for CASSPSSNQPQHF.

The CDR3 nucleotides are TGTGCCAGCGAGGGACAGGGCGCATTGAATGAGCAGTTCTTC. Protein: CASEGQGALNEQFF. This chain joins TRBV9 and TRBJ2-1; 9 bases are a match to TRBD1. Germline V gives CDR1 SGDLS, CDR2 YYNGEE. Trimming removed 7 bases from V and 7 bases from J; junction bases left unmatched: 9. The CDR3 totals 14 residues.

The genes are TRBV7-9 and TRBJ2-5, with D hard to call. The CDR3 totals 13 residues. Germline V gene sequence: CDR1 SEHNR, CDR2 FQNEAQ (reference sequence). The V end was cut by 5 bases, the J end by 3 bases, with 10 bases between. The CDR3 sequence is CASSPSGEETQYF. CDR3 nucleotides: TGTGCCAGCAGCCCCAGTGGAGAAGAGACCCAGTACTTC.

The V and J genes are TRBV6-2 or TRBV6-3 and TRBJ1-2; D gene ambiguous. V lost 1 base and J lost 4, with 10 bases in between. Germline CDR1 is MNHEY and CDR2 is SVGEGT. This CDR3 is built from 14 residues. This CDR3 is CASSYWGGGYGYTF. The CDR3, as DNA: TGTGCCAGCAGTTACTGGGGAGGCGGCTATGGCTACACCTTC.

The chain employs TRBV6-5 and TRBJ1-2; TRBD1 matches at 9 bases. The CDR3 runs 15 residues. Germline V gives CDR1 MNHEY, CDR2 SVGAGI. With V trimmed by 5 bases and J by 3 bases, 7 bases remained unmatched. CDR3: CASSQNRDRDYGYTF. In nucleotides, the CDR3 is TGTGCCAGCAGTCAGAACCGGGACAGGGACTATGGCTACACCTTC.

The chain employs TRBV6-5 and TRBJ2-3; D gene ambiguous. The CDR3 spans 13 residues. Per the germline V gene, CDR1 is MNHEY and CDR2 is SVGAGI. Trimming removed 8 bases from V and 3 bases from J, with 12 bases in between. CDR3 nucleotides: TGTGCCAGCGGCTCGACGGAGACAGATACGCAGTATTTT. Amino acids: CASGSTETDTQYF.

The chain is built from TRBV10-3 and TRBJ1-1; D unresolved. The germline CDR1 and CDR2 sequences are ENHRY and SYGVKD. The CDR3 is 16 residues long. V was clipped by 10 bases and J by 0 bases, with 21 bases between them. The CDR3 DNA reads TGTGCCACCAGATCGGCGCAGACACACATGAACACTGAAGCTTTCTTT. Residues: CATRSAQTHMNTEAFF.

This clonotype has ten or more counts. The chain uses TRBV12-3 or TRBV12-4 and TRBJ2-5; tentative D call: TRBD1 (6 bases). This CDR3 has 15 amino acids. V lost 1 base to trimming and J lost 5 bases, with 14 bases between them. The CDR3 DNA sequence: TGTGCCAGCAGTTTAGTCCCTGGGGGCCGGGAGACCCAGTACTTC. Translation: CASSLVPGGRETQYF.

The chain has TRBV7-4 and TRBJ1-6; D possibly corresponds to TRBD1 (5 bases). This CDR3 contains 18 residues. The germline V gene has CDR1 SGHVT and CDR2 SQSDAQ. The ends were cut back, 4 bases at V and 5 bases at J, with 21 bases in the middle. CDR3 DNA: TGTGCCAGCAGCTGCGACCCCGGGGTGAGGGACCATAATTCACCCCTCCACTTT. Amino acid sequence: CASSCDPGVRDHNSPLHF.

This rearrangement joins TRBV7-2 to TRBJ2-3, with 11 bases matching TRBD2. Germline-derived CDR1 and CDR2 are SGHTA and FQGNSA. With V trimmed by 2 bases and J by 0 bases, 10 bases remained unmatched. The CDR3 length is 19 residues. In nucleotides, the CDR3 is TGTGCCAGCAGCTTATATCGACTAGCGGGGCGAACTAGCACAGATACGCAGTATTTT. Translation: CASSLYRLAGRTSTDTQYF.

The chain recombines TRBV5-1 with TRBJ2-2; TRBD1 might be the D (6 bases). Germline V lookup: CDR1 SGHRS, CDR2 YFSETQ. This CDR3 is 16 amino acids long. Trimming removed 6 bases from V and 3 bases from J, with 18 bases in between. The DNA for the CDR3 is TGCGCCAGCAAACCCCGGGACAACATTTACACCGGGGAGCTGTTTTTT. Translation: CASKPRDNIYTGELFF.

The chain carries TRBV21-1 and TRBJ2-7; the table's D call, TRBD1, has no DNA check behind it. TRBV21-1 is annotated as a pseudogene. The CDR3 has 14 residues. This CDR3 reads CASNFGQGHYEQYF. CDR3 in DNA: TGTGCCAGCAACTTTGGCCAGGGACACTACGAGCAGTACTTC.

The chain combines TRBV29-1 with TRBJ2-2, with D possibly matching TRBD1 (6 bases). V was pared by 7 bases and J by 6 bases, with 15 bases between. Germline loops: CDR1 SQVTM, CDR2 ANQGSEA. CDR3 length: 13 residues. CDR3 loop: CSARTGSAGELFF. The CDR3 DNA sequence: TGCAGCGCTCGAACAGGGTCGGCCGGGGAGCTGTTTTTT.

This clonotype was seen a few times. The chain employs TRBV9 and TRBJ2-2, with D possibly matching TRBD1 (6 bases). CDR1 is SGDLS and CDR2 is YYNGEE in the germline V gene. V gave up 0 bases and J gave up 6 bases, with 6 bases separating them. The CDR3 sequence is 13 residues long. In DNA, the CDR3 is TGTGCCAGCAGCGTAGAGGGGGCCGGGGAGCTGTTTTTT. As protein: CASSVEGAGELFF.

This clonotype was detected a few times. This chain joins TRBV4-3 and TRBJ2-1; no reliable D call. The DNA matches TRBJ2-7 better at its end, which makes the J call doubtful. The V gene's germline CDR1 is LGHNA and CDR2 YSLEER. The CDR3 length is 13 residues. Written as DNA, the CDR3 is TGCGCCAGCAGCCAAGATTTAGGGTTCGAGCAGTACTTC. Translating it yields CASSQDLGFEQYF.

The chain links TRBV5-1 to TRBJ2-7; D perhaps matches TRBD1 (6 bases). Germline V gene lookup returns CDR1 SGHRS and CDR2 YFSETQ. V dropped 4 bases and J dropped 2 bases, with 13 bases sitting between them. This CDR3 contains 14 residues. CDR3 region: CASSPDSNTYEQYF. The CDR3 nucleotides read TGCGCCAGCAGCCCGGACAGCAACACCTACGAGCAGTACTTC.

The J gene is TRBJ2-5, the V gene TRBV21-1; the table's D gene call, TRBD2, was not cross checked with the DNA. TRBV21-1 constitutes a pseudogene. The CDR3 is made up of 16 amino acids. As DNA, the CDR3 is TGTGCCACCGAAAAGCGTCTGCGGGCGGGAAACGAGACCCAGTACTTC. Amino acid sequence: CATEKRLRAGNETQYF.

J is TRBJ2-6 and V is TRBV4-3; D could derive from TRBD1 or TRBD2 (6 bases each). Germline V gene lookup returns CDR1 LGHNA and CDR2 YSLEER. The CDR3 covers 17 residues. The ends were cut back, 0 bases at V and 2 bases at J, with 11 bases in the middle. CDR3 coding DNA: TGCGCCAGCAGCCAAGATCTAGGGGGGCCTGGGGCCAACGTCCTGACTTTC. Its translation: CASSQDLGGPGANVLTF.

The chain carries TRBV7-8 and TRBJ2-1; D is unresolved. Germline V gene sequence: CDR1 SGHVS, CDR2 FQNEAQ. V was trimmed by 6 bases and J by 9 bases, leaving 18 bases between them. There are 14 residues in the CDR3. CDR3 region: CASRHPYAGSEQFF. The CDR3 DNA reads TGTGCCAGCAGGCACCCGTACGCTGGAAGTGAGCAGTTCTTC.